The rows below give T cell receptor beta chains drawn from one sample of a study of blood T cell repertoires in COVID-19. Libraries were prepared by immunoSEQ multiplex PCR; TCRdb keeps only in-frame clonotypes and omits some of them. The sample carries a few hundred thousand clones, more than 75% recorded once. The material sequenced was PBMCs or T cells enriched from blood (not recorded which). These receptors all stem from a woman between 18 and 30 years old who had recovered from COVID-19. The CDR3 runs from the conserved cysteine through the conserved F or W. Fields, in order: J gene, V gene, D gene, clone size, CDR3 protein, CDR3 DNA. D genes are given only for firm matches. A row's size may be missing; if present it is once, few, many or a size class.

TRBJ2-1 TRBV13 NA NA CASSLEGAMSSYNEQFF TGTGCCAGCAGCTTAGAAGGGGCCATGAGCTCCTACAATGAGCAGTTCTTC
TRBJ1-2 TRBV5-6 NA once CASSLQGAYGYTF TGTGCCAGCAGTTTACAGGGTGCCTATGGCTACACCTTC
TRBJ1-2 TRBV6-1 NA NA CASSEGTIYGYTF TGTGCCAGCAGTGAAGGGACAATCTATGGCTACACCTTC
TRBJ2-7 TRBV4-2 NA NA CASSPIGRGGLGEQYF TGTGCCAGCAGCCCGATCGGTCGCGGCGGGCTCGGCGAGCAGTACTTC
TRBJ2-7 TRBV27 TRBD1 NA CASSSLDRGYEQYF TGTGCCAGCAGTTCCCTGGACAGGGGCTACGAGCAGTACTTC
TRBJ1-1 TRBV7-2 NA NA CASSLHRVTEAFF TGTGCCAGCAGCTTACACAGGGTAACTGAAGCTTTCTTT
TRBJ1-1 TRBV9 NA once CADVGGEAFF TGTGCCGATGTAGGAGGTGAAGCTTTCTTT
TRBJ2-3 TRBV29-1 NA NA CSVARSADTQYF TGCAGCGTTGCTCGTTCAGCAGATACGCAGTATTTT
TRBJ1-5 TRBV4-2 NA NA CASSQEEGRNQPQHF TGTGCCAGCAGCCAAGAAGAGGGGAGGAATCAGCCCCAGCATTTT
TRBJ2-5 TRBV28 NA NA CASRRGLQGETQYF TGTGCCAGCAGGCGGGGACTCCAAGGGGAGACCCAGTACTTC
TRBJ2-2 TRBV28 NA NA CASSLSGNTGELFF TGTGCCAGCAGTTTATCAGGCAACACCGGGGAGCTGTTTTTT
TRBJ2-5 TRBV18 TRBD2 NA CASSPAISGGPQETQYF TGTGCCAGCTCACCAGCAATATCGGGGGGGCCCCAAGAGACCCAGTACTTC
TRBJ2-7 TRBV6-5 NA NA CASSQRQRSSYEQYF TGTGCCAGCAGTCAAAGACAGAGGAGCTCCTACGAGCAGTACTTC
TRBJ1-1 TRBV7-9 NA NA CASSGAGKAFF TGTGCCAGCAGCGGGGCAGGTAAAGCTTTCTTT
TRBJ2-2 TRBV2 TRBD2 NA CASRGLAGVAGELFF TGTGCCAGCAGGGGACTAGCGGGGGTTGCCGGGGAGCTGTTTTTT
TRBJ1-3 TRBV15 NA NA CASSQGTTGNTIYF TGTGCCTCCAGCCAGGGGACAACTGGAAACACCATATATTTT
TRBJ1-2 TRBV30 TRBD1 NA CAWSQAGGNGYTF TGTGCCTGGAGTCAGGCAGGGGGTAACGGCTACACCTTC
TRBJ1-5 TRBV6-5 NA NA CASSSRPGGNQPQHF TGTGCCAGCAGTTCCCGGCCAGGGGGCAATCAGCCCCAGCATTTT
TRBJ1-4 TRBV18 NA NA CASSPPVNTFNEKLFF TGTGCCAGCTCACCACCGGTTAACACATTTAATGAAAAACTGTTTTTT
TRBJ1-5 TRBV28 NA NA CASSFSGDSNQPQHF TGTGCCAGCAGTTTCTCGGGGGATAGCAATCAGCCCCAGCATTTT
TRBJ2-2 TRBV2 NA NA CASSGEARNTGELFF TGTGCCAGCAGTGGGGAGGCACGGAACACCGGGGAGCTGTTTTTT
TRBJ2-1 TRBV2 TRBD2 NA CASSETSGGAYNEQFF TGTGCCAGCAGTGAAACTAGCGGGGGGGCCTACAATGAGCAGTTCTTC
TRBJ1-5 TRBV13 NA NA CASSLKGSNQPQHF TGTGCCAGCAGCTTGAAGGGGAGCAATCAGCCCCAGCATTTT
TRBJ1-3 TRBV5-5 TRBD1 NA CASSWGQSSGNTIYF TGTGCCAGCAGCTGGGGACAGAGCTCTGGAAACACCATATATTTT
TRBJ1-4 TRBV4-2 NA NA CASSQYSKLDEKLFF TGTGCCAGCAGCCAGTACAGTAAGCTTGATGAAAAACTGTTTTTT
TRBJ1-6 TRBV28 NA NA CASSPRRGAGNSPLHF TGTGCCAGCAGTCCTCGGCGGGGGGCAGGGAATTCACCCCTCCACTTT
TRBJ2-7 TRBV5-1 TRBD2 NA CASRWSGGAYEQYF TGCGCCAGCAGATGGAGCGGGGGGGCCTACGAGCAGTACTTC
TRBJ2-3 TRBV19 NA NA CASSIAVLGQTPDTQYF TGTGCCAGTAGTATAGCAGTTCTGGGGCAGACGCCAGATACGCAGTATTTT
TRBJ2-7 TRBV19 TRBD1 once CASSWSLGTGTYEQYF TGTGCCAGTAGTTGGTCCTTGGGGACAGGGACCTACGAGCAGTACTTC
TRBJ2-7 TRBV18 TRBD1 NA CASSPQGGRLVYEQYF TGTGCCAGCTCACCACAAGGGGGCCGACTCGTCTACGAGCAGTACTTC
TRBJ2-3 TRBV5-1 NA NA CASSLEGRGPSTDTQYF TGCGCCAGCAGCTTGGAGGGGCGGGGACCAAGCACAGATACGCAGTATTTT
TRBJ1-2 TRBV12-3/TRBV12-4 TRBD1 NA CAGQGGDGYTF TGTGCGGGCCAGGGGGGAGATGGCTACACCTTC
TRBJ2-7 TRBV3-1/TRBV3-2 TRBD2 once CASSQPGLAGGGLYEQYF TGTGCCAGCAGCCAACCCGGACTAGCGGGGGGCGGATTGTACGAGCAGTACTTC